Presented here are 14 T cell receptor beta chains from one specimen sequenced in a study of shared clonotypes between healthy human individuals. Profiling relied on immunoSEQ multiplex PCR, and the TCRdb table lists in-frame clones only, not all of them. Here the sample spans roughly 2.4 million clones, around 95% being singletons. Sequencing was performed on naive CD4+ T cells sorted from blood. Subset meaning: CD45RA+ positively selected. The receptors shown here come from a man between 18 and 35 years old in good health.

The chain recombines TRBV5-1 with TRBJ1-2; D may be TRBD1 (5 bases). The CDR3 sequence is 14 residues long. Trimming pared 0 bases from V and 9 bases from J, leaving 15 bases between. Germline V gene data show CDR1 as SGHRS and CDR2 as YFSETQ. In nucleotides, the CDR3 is TGCGCCAGCAGCTTGGGTGTCCAGGGTATGCGCTACACCTTC. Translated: CASSLGVQGMRYTF.

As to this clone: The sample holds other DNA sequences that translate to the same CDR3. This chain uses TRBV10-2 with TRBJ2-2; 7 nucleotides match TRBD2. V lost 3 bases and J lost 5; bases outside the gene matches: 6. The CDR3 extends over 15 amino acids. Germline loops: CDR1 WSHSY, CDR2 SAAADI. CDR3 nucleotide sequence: TGCGCCAGCAGTGATCGGGGGAGGGGAACCGGGGAGCTGTTTTTT. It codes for CASSDRGRGTGELFF.

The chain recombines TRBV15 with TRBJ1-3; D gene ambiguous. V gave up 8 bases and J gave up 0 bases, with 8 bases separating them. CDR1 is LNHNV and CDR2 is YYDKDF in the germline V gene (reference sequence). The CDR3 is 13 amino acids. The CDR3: CATGAVSGNTIYF. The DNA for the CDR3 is TGTGCCACCGGTGCAGTCTCTGGAAACACCATATATTTT.

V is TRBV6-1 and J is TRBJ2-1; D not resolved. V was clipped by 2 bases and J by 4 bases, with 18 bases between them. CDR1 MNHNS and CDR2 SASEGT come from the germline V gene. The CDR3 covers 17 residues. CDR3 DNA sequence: TGTGCCAGCAGTGAAACCATGGTAGCATCTTTTTACAATGAGCAGTTCTTC. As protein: CASSETMVASFYNEQFF.

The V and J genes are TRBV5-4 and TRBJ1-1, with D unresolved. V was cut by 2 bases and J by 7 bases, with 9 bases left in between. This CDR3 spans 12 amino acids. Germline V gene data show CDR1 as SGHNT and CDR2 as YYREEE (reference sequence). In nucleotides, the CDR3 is TGTGCCAGCAGCTTATACAGTTATGAAGCTTTCTTT. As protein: CASSLYSYEAFF.

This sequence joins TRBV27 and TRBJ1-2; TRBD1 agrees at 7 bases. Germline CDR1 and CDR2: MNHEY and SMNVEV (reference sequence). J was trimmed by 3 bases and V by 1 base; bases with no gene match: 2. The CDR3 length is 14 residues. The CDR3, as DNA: TGTGCCAGCAGTTTATACAGGGGAGACTATGGCTACACCTTC. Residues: CASSLYRGDYGYTF.

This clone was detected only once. The CDR3 reads CAWSGGVVGRNEKLFF. The CDR3 DNA reads TGTGCCTGGAGTGGGGGGGTCGTTGGGAGAAATGAAAAACTGTTTTTT. J is TRBJ1-4 and V is TRBV30; a possible D gene is TRBD1 (5 bases). V lost 1 base and J lost 5, with 17 bases in between. The CDR3 runs 16 residues. CDR1 and CDR2 (germline): GTSNPN, SVGIG (reference sequence).

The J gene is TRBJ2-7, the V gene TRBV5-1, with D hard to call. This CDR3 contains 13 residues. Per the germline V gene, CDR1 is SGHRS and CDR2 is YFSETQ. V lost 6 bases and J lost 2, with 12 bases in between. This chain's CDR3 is CASTSEVAYEQYF. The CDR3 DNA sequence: TGCGCCAGCACCTCAGAAGTTGCCTACGAGCAGTACTTC.

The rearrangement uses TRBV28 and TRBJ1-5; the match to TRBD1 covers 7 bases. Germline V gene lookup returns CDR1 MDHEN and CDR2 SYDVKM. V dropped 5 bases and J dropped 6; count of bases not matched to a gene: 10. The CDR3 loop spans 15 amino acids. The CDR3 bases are TGTGCCAGCAGTACAACAGGGGCGAGGACTCAGCCCCAGCATTTT. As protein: CASSTTGARTQPQHF.

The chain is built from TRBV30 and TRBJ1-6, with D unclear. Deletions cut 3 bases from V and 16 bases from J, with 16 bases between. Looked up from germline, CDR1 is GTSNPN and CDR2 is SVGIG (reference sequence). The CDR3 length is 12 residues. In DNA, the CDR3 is TGTGCCTGGAGGGCCACCCCGTATTCGCTCCACTTT. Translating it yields CAWRATPYSLHF. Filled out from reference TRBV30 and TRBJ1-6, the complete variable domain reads SQTIHQWPATLVQPVGSPLSLECTVEGTSNPNLYWYRQAAGRGLQLLFYSVGIGQISSEVPQNLSASRPQDRQFILSSKKLLLSDSGFYLCAWRATPYSLHFGNGTRLTVT.

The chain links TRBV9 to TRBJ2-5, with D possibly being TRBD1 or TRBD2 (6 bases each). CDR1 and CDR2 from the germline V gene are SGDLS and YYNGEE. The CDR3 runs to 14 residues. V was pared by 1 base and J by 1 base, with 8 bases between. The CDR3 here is CASSVKGGQETQYF. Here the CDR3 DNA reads TGTGCCAGCAGCGTAAAGGGGGGCCAAGAGACCCAGTACTTC.

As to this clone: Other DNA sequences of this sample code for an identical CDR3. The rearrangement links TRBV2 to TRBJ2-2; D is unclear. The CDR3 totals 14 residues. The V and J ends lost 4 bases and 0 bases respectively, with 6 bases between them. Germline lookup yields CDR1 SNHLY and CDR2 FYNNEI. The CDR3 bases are TGTGCCAGCAGTGGCGGAACGAACACCGGGGAGCTGTTTTTT. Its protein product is CASSGGTNTGELFF. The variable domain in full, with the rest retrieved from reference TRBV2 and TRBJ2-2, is EPEVTQTPSHQVTQMGQEVILRCVPISNHLYFYWYRQILGQKVEFLVSFYNNEISEKSEIFDDQFSVERPDGSNFTLKIRSTKLEDSAMYFCASSGGTNTGELFFGEGSRLTVL.

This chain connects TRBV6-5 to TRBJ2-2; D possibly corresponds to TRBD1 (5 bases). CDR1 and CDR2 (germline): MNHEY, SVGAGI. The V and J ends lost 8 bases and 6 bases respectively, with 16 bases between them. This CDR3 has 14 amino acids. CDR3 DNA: TGTGCCAGCTGCCTAGTGGGGCCGGCCGGGGAGCTGTTTTTT. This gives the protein CASCLVGPAGELFF.

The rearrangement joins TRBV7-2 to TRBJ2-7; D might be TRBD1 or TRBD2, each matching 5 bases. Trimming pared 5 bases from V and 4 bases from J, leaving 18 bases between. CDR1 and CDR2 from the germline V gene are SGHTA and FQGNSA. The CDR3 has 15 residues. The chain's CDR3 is CASSLRAGTPYEQYF. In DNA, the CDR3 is TGTGCCAGCAGCCTGAGAGCCGGGACCCCTTACGAGCAGTACTTC.